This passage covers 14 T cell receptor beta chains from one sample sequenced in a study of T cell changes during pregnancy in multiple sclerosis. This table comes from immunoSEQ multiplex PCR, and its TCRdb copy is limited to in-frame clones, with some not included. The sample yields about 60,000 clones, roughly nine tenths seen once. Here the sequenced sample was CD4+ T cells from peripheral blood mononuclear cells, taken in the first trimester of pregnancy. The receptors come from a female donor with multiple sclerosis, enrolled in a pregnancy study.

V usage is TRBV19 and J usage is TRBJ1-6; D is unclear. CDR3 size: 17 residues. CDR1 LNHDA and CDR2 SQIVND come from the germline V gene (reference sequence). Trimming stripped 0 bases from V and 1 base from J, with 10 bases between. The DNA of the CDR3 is TGTGCCAGTAGTATAGAATTCCGGAGGTCCTATAATTCACCCCTCCACTTT. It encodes CASSIEFRRSYNSPLHF.

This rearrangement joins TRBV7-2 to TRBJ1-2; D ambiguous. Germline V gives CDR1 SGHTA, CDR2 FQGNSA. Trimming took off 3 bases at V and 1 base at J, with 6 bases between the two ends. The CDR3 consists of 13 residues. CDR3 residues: CASSFDINYGYTF. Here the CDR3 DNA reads TGTGCCAGCAGCTTCGACATTAACTATGGCTACACCTTC.

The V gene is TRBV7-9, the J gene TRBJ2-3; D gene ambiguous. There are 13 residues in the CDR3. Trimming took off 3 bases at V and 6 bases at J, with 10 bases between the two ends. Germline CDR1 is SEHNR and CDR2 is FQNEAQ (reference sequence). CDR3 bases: TGTGCCAGCAGCTTCAGCCAGGCCGATACGCAGTATTTT. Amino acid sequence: CASSFSQADTQYF.

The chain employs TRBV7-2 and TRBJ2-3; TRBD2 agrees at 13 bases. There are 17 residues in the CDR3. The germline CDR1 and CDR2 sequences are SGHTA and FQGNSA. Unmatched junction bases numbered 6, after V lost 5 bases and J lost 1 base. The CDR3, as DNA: TGTGCCAGCAGCCCCTCTGGGACTAGCGGGGGCACAGATACGCAGTATTTT. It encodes CASSPSGTSGGTDTQYF. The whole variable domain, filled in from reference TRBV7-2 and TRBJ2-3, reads GAGVSQSPSNKVTEKGKDVELRCDPISGHTALYWYRQSLGQGLEFLIYFQGNSAPDKSGLPSDRFSAERTGGSVSTLTIQRTQQEDSAVYLCASSPSGTSGGTDTQYFGPGTRLTVL.

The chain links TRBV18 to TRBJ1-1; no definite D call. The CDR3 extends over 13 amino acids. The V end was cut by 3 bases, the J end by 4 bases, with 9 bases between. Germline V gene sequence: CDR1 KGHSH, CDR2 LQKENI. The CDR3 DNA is TGTGCCAGCTCACCCGCGAGCGCCACTGAAGCTTTCTTT. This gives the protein CASSPASATEAFF.

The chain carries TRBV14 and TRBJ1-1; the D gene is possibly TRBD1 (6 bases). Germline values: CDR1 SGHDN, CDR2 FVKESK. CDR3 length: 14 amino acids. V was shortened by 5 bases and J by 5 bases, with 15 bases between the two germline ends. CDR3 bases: TGTGCCAGCAGCTTGGGGGCAGGGGTGACTGAAGCTTTCTTT. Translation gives CASSLGAGVTEAFF.

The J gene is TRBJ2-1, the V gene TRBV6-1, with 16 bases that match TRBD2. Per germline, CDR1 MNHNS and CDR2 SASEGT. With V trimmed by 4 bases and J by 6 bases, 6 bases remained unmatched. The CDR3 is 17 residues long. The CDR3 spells CASSGGLAGGAGNEQFF. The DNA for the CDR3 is TGTGCCAGCAGTGGGGGACTAGCGGGGGGGGCCGGCAATGAGCAGTTCTTC.

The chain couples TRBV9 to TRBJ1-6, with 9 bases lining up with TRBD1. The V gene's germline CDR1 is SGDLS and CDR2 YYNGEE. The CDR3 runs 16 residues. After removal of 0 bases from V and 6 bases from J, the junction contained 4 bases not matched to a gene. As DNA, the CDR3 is TGTGCCAGCAGCGTAGACCCGGGACAGGGTAATTCACCCCTCCACTTT. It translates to CASSVDPGQGNSPLHF.

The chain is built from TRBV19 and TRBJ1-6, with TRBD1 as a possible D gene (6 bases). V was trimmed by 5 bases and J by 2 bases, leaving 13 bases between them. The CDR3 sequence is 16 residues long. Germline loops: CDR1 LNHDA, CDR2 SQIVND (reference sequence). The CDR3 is CASSSDRTAYNSPLHF. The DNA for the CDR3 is TGTGCCAGTAGTTCGGACAGAACCGCCTATAATTCACCCCTCCACTTT. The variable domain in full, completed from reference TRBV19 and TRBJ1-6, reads DGGITQSPKYLFRKEGQNVTLSCEQNLNHDAMYWYRQDPGQGLRLIYYSQIVNDFQKGDIAEGYSVSREKKESFPLTVTSAQKNPTAFYLCASSSDRTAYNSPLHFGNGTRLTVT.

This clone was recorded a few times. CDR3: CASSPTATGNTIYF. CDR3 bases: TGTGCCAGCAGCCCGACAGCCACTGGAAACACCATATATTTT. The V and J genes are TRBV7-7 and TRBJ1-3, with D perhaps TRBD1 (5 bases). From germline, CDR1 is SSHAT and CDR2 FNYEAQ (reference sequence). The CDR3 is 14 residues long. The V end was cut by 5 bases, the J end by 2 bases, with 10 bases between.

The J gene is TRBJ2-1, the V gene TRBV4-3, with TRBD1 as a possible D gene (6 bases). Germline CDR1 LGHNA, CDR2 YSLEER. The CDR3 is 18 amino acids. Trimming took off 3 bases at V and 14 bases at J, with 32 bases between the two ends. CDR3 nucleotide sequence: TGCGCCAGCAGCCAGGACCTAGACAGGTGGGGCCGAGATGAAAGGAAGTTCTTC. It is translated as CASSQDLDRWGRDERKFF.

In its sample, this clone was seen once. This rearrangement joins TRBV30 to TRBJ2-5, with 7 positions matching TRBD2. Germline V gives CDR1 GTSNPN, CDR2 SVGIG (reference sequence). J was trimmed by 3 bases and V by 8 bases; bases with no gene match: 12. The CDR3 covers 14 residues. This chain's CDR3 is CAVTPGGGKETQYF. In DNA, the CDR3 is TGTGCCGTCACCCCAGGCGGGGGTAAAGAGACCCAGTACTTC.

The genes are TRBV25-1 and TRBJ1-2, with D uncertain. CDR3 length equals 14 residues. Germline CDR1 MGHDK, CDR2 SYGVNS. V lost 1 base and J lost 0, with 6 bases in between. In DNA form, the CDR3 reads TGTGCCAGCAGTGAATTTGGAGCTAACTATGGCTACACCTTC. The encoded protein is CASSEFGANYGYTF.

The CDR3 loop reads CASSPDRGNNEQYF. The CDR3, as DNA: TGTGCCAGCTCACCAGACAGGGGGAACAACGAGCAGTACTTC. The chain has TRBV18 and TRBJ2-7; 9 bases fit TRBD1. The CDR3 length is 14 residues. Per germline, CDR1 KGHSH and CDR2 LQKENI. Unmatched junction bases numbered 4, after V lost 2 bases and J lost 5 bases.